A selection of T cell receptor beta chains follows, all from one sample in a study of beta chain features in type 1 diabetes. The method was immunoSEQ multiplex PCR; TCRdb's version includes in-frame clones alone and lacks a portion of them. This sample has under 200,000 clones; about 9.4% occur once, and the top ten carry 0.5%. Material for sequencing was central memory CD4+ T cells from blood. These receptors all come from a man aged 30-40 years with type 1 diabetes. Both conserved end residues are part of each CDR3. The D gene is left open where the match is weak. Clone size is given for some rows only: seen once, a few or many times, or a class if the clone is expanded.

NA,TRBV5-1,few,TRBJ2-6,CASRISGAVYSGANVLTF,TGCGCCAGCAGGATCTCAGGGGCCGTATACTCTGGGGCCAACGTCCTGACTTTC
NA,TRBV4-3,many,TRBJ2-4,CASSQDKGLNIQYF,TGCGCCAGCAGCCAAGATAAGGGACTAAACATTCAGTACTTC
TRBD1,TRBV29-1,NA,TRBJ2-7,CSAGTGRYEQYF,TGCAGCGCTGGGACAGGGAGATACGAGCAGTACTTC
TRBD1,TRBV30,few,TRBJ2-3,CAWSTGVVDTQYF,TGTGCCTGGAGTACAGGGGTCGTAGATACGCAGTATTTT
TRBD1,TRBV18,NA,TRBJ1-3,CASSPSGQGARNTIYF,TGTGCCAGCTCACCATCGGGCCAGGGGGCCAGAAACACCATATATTTT
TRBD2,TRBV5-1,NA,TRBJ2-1,CASSLDVAGGNEQFF,TGCGCCAGCAGCTTGGACGTAGCGGGAGGAAATGAGCAGTTCTTC
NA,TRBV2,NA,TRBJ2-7,CASSSHYEQYF,TGTGCCAGCAGTTCACACTACGAGCAGTACTTC
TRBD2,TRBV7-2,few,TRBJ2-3,CASTSPTGGLKDTQYF,TGTGCCAGCACCAGCCCAACGGGAGGGTTGAAAGATACGCAGTATTTT
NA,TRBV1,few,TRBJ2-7,CTSSLRTSGSCYEQYF,TGCACCAGCAGCCTCCGGACTAGCGGGAGTTGCTACGAGCAGTACTTC
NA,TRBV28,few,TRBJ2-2,CASRLSQGNTGELFF,TGTGCCAGCAGACTTTCGCAGGGGAACACCGGGGAGCTGTTTTTT
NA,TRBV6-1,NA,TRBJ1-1,CASEQGLGAFF,TGTGCCAGCGAACAGGGATTGGGCGCTTTCTTT
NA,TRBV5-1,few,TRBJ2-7,CASSLGILRSTYEQYF,TGCGCCAGCAGCCTAGGTATATTGAGATCTACCTACGAGCAGTACTTC
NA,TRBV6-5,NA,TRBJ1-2,CASSEGPGGGYTF,TGTGCCAGCAGTGAAGGCCCAGGAGGAGGCTACACCTTC
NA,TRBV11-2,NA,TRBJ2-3,CASSPWRSSTDTQYF,TGTGCCAGCAGCCCTTGGAGGTCAAGCACAGATACGCAGTATTTT
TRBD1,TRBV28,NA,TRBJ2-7,CASRPDRLTLYEQYF,TGTGCCAGCAGACCGGACAGGTTAACTCTCTACGAGCAGTACTTC
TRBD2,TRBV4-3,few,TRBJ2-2,CASSHARGLAGPGELFF,TGCGCCAGCAGCCATGCTCGCGGACTAGCGGGTCCAGGGGAGCTGTTTTTT
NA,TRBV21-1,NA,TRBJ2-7,CASSKVNRLETGLAGPWRSYEQYF,TGTGCCAGCAGCAAAGTTAACAGACTCGAAACTGGACTAGCGGGTCCTTGGCGCTCCTACGAGCAGTACTTC
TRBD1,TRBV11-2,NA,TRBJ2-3,CASTTSVQGTDTQYF,TGTGCCAGCACTACCTCGGTACAGGGGACAGATACGCAGTATTTT
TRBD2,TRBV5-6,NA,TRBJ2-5,CASSPGTSAQETQYF,TGTGCCAGCAGCCCGGGAACTAGCGCCCAAGAGACCCAGTACTTC
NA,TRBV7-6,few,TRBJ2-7,CASSFGAGHSYEQYF,TGTGCCAGCAGCTTCGGAGCAGGGCATTCCTACGAGCAGTACTTC
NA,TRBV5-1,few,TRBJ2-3,CASSLGGTYDTQYF,TGCGCCAGCAGCTTGGGCGGGACTTATGATACGCAGTATTTT
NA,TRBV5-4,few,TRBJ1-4,CASSPDSPTNEKLFF,TGTGCCAGCAGCCCTGACAGCCCAACTAATGAAAAACTGTTTTTT
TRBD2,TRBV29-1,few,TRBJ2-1,CSASLAGASNEQFF,TGCAGCGCCTCTTTAGCGGGGGCATCTAATGAGCAGTTCTTC
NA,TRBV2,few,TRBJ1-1,CATPGQSNTEAFF,TGTGCCACACCCGGACAGTCGAACACTGAAGCTTTCTTT
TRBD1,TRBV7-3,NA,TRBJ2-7,CASSVTGGSYEQYF,TGTGCCAGCAGCGTGACAGGGGGATCCTACGAGCAGTACTTC
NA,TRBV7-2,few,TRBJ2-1,CASSLTAPGYEQFF,TGTGCCAGCAGCTTAACGGCCCCAGGTTATGAGCAGTTCTTC